This T cell receptor beta chain is drawn from a study of blood T cell repertoires in COVID-19. At the level of the study: Spain, Italy and the United States supplied samples that represented acute and convalescent COVID-19. Sources were T cells, B-cell-depleted T cells, or PBMCs; the material itself was cDNA or gDNA.

V was trimmed by 1 base and J by 7 bases, leaving 14 bases between them. Germline CDR1 is SNHLY and CDR2 is FYNNEI. This CDR3 contains 15 residues. The authors' processing: How many nucleated cells were present was estimated from reference gene primer amplification. Profiling relied on immunoSEQ multiplex PCR, and the TCRdb table lists in-frame clones only, not all of them. Clone size and V and J calls were adopted from that table, with D and trimming inferred from the DNA. The sample gives about 71,000 clones, roughly 84% of which show up once; 6.9% is in the top ten. The sequence derives from a man in his fifties or sixties with active COVID-19. The chain joins TRBV2 to TRBJ2-1; possible D gene TRBD1, 7 bases. Sequencing was carried out using peripheral blood. This chain's CDR3 is CASSEEGGTANEQFF. CDR3 in DNA: TGTGCCAGCAGTGAAGAAGGGGGGACAGCGAATGAGCAGTTCTTC.